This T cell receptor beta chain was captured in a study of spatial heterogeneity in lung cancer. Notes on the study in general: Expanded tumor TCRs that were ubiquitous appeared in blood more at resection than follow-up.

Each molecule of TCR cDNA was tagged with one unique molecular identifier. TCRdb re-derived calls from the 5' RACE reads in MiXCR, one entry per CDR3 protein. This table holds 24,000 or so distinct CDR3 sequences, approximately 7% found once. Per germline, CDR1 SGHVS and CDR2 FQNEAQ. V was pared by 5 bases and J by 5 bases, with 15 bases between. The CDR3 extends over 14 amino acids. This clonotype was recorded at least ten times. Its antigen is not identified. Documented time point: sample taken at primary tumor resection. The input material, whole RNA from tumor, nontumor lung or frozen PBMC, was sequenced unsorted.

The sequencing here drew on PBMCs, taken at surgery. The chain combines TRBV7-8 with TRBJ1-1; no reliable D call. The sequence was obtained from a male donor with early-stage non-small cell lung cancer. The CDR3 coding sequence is TGTGCCAGCAGCCACTCTCGGGAGAGGACTGAAGCTTTCTTT. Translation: CASSHSRERTEAFF.